The next 17 T cell receptor beta chains were all read from a single sample in a study of PD-L1 blockade in urothelial cancer. Produced via immunoSEQ multiplex PCR; TCRdb's table is partial and in-frame only. The table lists about 32,000 clones, just over 35% of them singletons. This material consisted of tumor tissue, taken before atezolizumab (anti-PD-L1) treatment. Receptor source: a man in his fifties or sixties with urothelial cancer.

At least ten counts were recorded for this clone. V gene TRBV11-3 combines with J gene TRBJ1-2; TRBD1 matches 9 bases. CDR1 and CDR2 from the germline V gene are SGHNT and YENEEA. V dropped 3 bases and J dropped 4; count of bases not matched to a gene: 9. The CDR3 extends over 16 amino acids. Here the CDR3 reads CASSLGQGRAPYGYTF. CDR3 nucleotide sequence: TGTGCCAGCAGCTTGGGACAGGGAAGGGCTCCCTATGGCTACACCTTC.

This chain connects TRBV15 to TRBJ2-7; 8 bases line up with TRBD2. Germline V gives CDR1 LNHNV, CDR2 YYDKDF (reference sequence). This CDR3 has 14 amino acids. With 3 bases clipped from V and 0 bases from J, the junction kept 1 base outside the gene matches. The DNA for the CDR3 is TGTGCCACCAGCAGCGGGGGGGCCTCCTACGAGCAGTACTTC. As protein: CATSSGGASYEQYF.

The CDR3 region has the DNA TGTGCCAGCAGTTACCGGACAGGGTCTGTAAACTATGGCTACACCTTC. It encodes CASSYRTGSVNYGYTF. The genes are TRBV6-8 and TRBJ1-2; 8 bases match TRBD1. Germline CDR1 reads MNHGY; CDR2 reads SAAAGT. This CDR3 contains 16 residues. The V and J ends lost 2 bases and 2 bases, in that order; junction bases with no gene match: 7.

V usage is TRBV1 and J usage is TRBJ1-2. TRBV1 is reported as a pseudogene. The CDR3 is 17 residues long. This CDR3 is CASSKGGTGGEFYGYTF. CDR3 coding DNA: TGCGCCAGCAGCAAAGGAGGCACGGGGGGGGAGTTCTATGGCTACACCTTC.

In its sample, this clone was seen a few times. This sequence joins TRBV11-3 and TRBJ2-1; D not certain. The ends were cut back, 6 bases at V and 0 bases at J, with 15 bases in the middle. The germline gives CDR1 SGHNT, CDR2 YENEEA. The CDR3 extends over 16 amino acids. CDR3 protein: CASSQRLTSSYNEQFF. The CDR3 DNA reads TGTGCCAGCAGTCAACGGCTGACGAGCTCCTACAATGAGCAGTTCTTC.

This clone showed up just a few times. The rearrangement joins TRBV11-3 to TRBJ2-7; 10 bases align to TRBD2. Losses at the gene ends were 2 bases for V and 4 bases for J; bases not matched to a gene: 2. Germline V gives CDR1 SGHNT, CDR2 YENEEA. CDR3 length: 14 residues. The CDR3 DNA sequence: TGTGCCAGCAGCTTAACTAGCGGGATGTACGAGCAGTACTTC. It yields the protein CASSLTSGMYEQYF. The whole variable domain, remainder taken from reference TRBV11-3 and TRBJ2-7, is EAGVVQSPRYKIIEKKQPVAFWCNPISGHNTLYWYLQNLGQGPELLIRYENEEAVDDSQLPKDRFSAERLKGVDSTLKIQPAELGDSAVYLCASSLTSGMYEQYFGPGTRLTVT.

This clone was detected many times. The rearrangement joins TRBV11-3 to TRBJ2-1, with D possibly matching TRBD2 (6 bases). From germline, CDR1 is SGHNT and CDR2 YENEEA. This CDR3 has 15 residues. V lost 5 bases, J lost 2 bases, and 13 bases lay in between. The CDR3 here is CASSISGTTYNEQFF. For the CDR3, the DNA is TGTGCCAGCAGCATTAGCGGTACTACCTACAATGAGCAGTTCTTC.

This clone was observed a handful of times. The chain combines TRBV2 with TRBJ2-3; no definite D call. Between the trimmed V and J ends, which lost 2 bases and 6 bases, there was a span of 6 bases. The CDR3 loop spans 12 amino acids. CDR1 SNHLY and CDR2 FYNNEI come from the germline V gene. The CDR3 spells CASSESDDTQYF. CDR3 sequence (DNA): TGTGCCAGCAGTGAATCGGACGATACGCAGTATTTT.

This clone was seen only a few times. The V call is TRBV6-8, the J call TRBJ1-1; 7 nucleotides align to TRBD1. After removal of 10 bases from V and 5 bases from J, the junction contained 10 bases not matched to a gene. Germline V gene data show CDR1 as MNHGY and CDR2 as SAAAGT. CDR3 length: 13 amino acids. CDR3 in amino acids: CAINPAGGTEAFF. CDR3 DNA: TGTGCCATCAATCCAGCAGGGGGAACTGAAGCTTTCTTT.

This clone occurred a few times. The V and J genes are TRBV10-1 and TRBJ1-1; the D gene is possibly TRBD1 (6 bases). V lost 0 bases to trimming and J lost 0 bases, with 8 bases between them. This CDR3 region has 15 residues. Germline lookup yields CDR1 WNHNN and CDR2 SYGVQD (reference sequence). Here the CDR3 reads CASSESRGVNTEAFF. CDR3 nucleotide sequence: TGCGCCAGCAGTGAGTCGAGGGGGGTGAACACTGAAGCTTTCTTT.

This clone was seen a handful of times. This chain joins TRBV6-7 and TRBJ2-3; D uncertain. TRBV6-7 counts as an open reading frame of uncertain function. V lost 6 bases, J lost 2 bases, and 9 bases lay in between. This CDR3 has 13 amino acids. The CDR3 bases are TGTGCCAGCAGAAGGCTAGACACAGATACGCAGTATTTT. Translated, it gives CASRRLDTDTQYF.

The chain is built from TRBV18 and TRBJ2-5, with 7 bases matching TRBD1. Germline lookup yields CDR1 KGHSH and CDR2 LQKENI. With 3 bases clipped from V and 0 bases from J, the junction kept 16 bases outside the gene matches. The CDR3 covers 19 residues. The CDR3: CASSPSWHSRDRDQETQYF. As DNA, the CDR3 is TGTGCCAGCTCACCCTCCTGGCACTCGAGAGACAGGGACCAAGAGACCCAGTACTTC.

This clone appeared many times. V gene TRBV6-8 combines with J gene TRBJ1-1; 8 bases line up with TRBD1. The germline V gene has CDR1 MNHGY and CDR2 SAAAGT. CDR3 length: 14 amino acids. V gave up 5 bases and J gave up 5 bases; unmatched junction bases: 7. Here the CDR3 reads CASSQRQGSTEAFF. CDR3 bases: TGTGCCAGCAGTCAAAGACAGGGGAGTACTGAAGCTTTCTTT.

V usage is TRBV14 and J usage is TRBJ1-1, with 7 nucleotides matching TRBD1. Germline CDR1 and CDR2: SGHDN and FVKESK. The CDR3 sequence is 16 residues long. J lost 7 bases, V lost 0 bases, and 11 bases had no gene match. In DNA, the CDR3 is TGTGCCAGCAGCCAAGACCTTAACAGGGGTCGGGGTGAAGCTTTCTTT. Its translation is CASSQDLNRGRGEAFF. Variable domain in full (rest from reference TRBV14 and TRBJ1-1): EAGVTQFPSHSVIEKGQTVTLRCDPISGHDNLYWYRRVMGKEIKFLLHFVKESKQDESGMPNNRFLAERTGGTYSTLKVQPAELEDSGVYFCASSQDLNRGRGEAFFGQGTRLTVV.

The chain employs TRBV7-6 and TRBJ2-5; 8 bases line up with TRBD1. The CDR3 is 17 amino acids. V shed 3 bases, J shed 2 bases, and the junction held 11 bases outside the gene matches. Germline lookup yields CDR1 SGHVS and CDR2 FNYEAQ. The CDR3 protein is CASSLVGGQGHQETQYF. In DNA form, the CDR3 reads TGTGCCAGCAGCTTGGTTGGCGGACAGGGACATCAAGAGACCCAGTACTTC.

The chain employs TRBV28 and TRBJ2-4, with 7 nucleotides matching TRBD1. Germline lookup yields CDR1 MDHEN and CDR2 SYDVKM. The V segment lost 5 bases and the J segment 7 bases; nucleotides outside the gene matches: 5. This CDR3 has 13 residues. The CDR3: CASSQQGTNIQYF. The CDR3 DNA follows: TGTGCCAGCAGTCAACAGGGGACGAACATTCAGTACTTC.

The CDR3 reads CASSRVGQSYEQYF. As DNA, the CDR3 is TGTGCCAGTAGTAGGGTAGGCCAGTCCTACGAGCAGTACTTC. The chain employs TRBV19 and TRBJ2-7, with unresolved D. Trimming removed 4 bases at V and 1 base at J, with 11 bases between. CDR3 length: 14 residues. CDR1 LNHDA and CDR2 SQIVND come from the germline V gene (reference sequence).